Below, 16 T cell receptor beta chains from the same sample are listed, as sequenced in a study of blood T cells in healthy people across ages. A second PCR of about 6 to 12 cycles used a sample-barcoded 5' primer and a J-beta primer mix. One entry per CDR3 protein results from TCRdb running MiXCR on the 5' RACE reads. The table records roughly 790,000 distinct CDR3 sequences, about 42% of them present only once. The specimen was blood. The receptors come from a woman aged 55-75 years in good health.

The chain combines TRBV9 with TRBJ1-2, with D unclear. Germline V gives CDR1 SGDLS, CDR2 YYNGEE. There are 15 residues in the CDR3. With 3 bases removed from V and 4 bases from J, the gap between germline ends came to 16 bases. CDR3 in amino acids: CASSEAVGFGYGYTF. The CDR3 DNA sequence: TGTGCCAGCAGCGAAGCGGTGGGGTTCGGCTATGGCTACACCTTC.

The chain couples TRBV4-2 to TRBJ1-4, with D possibly TRBD1 on 5 matching bases. From germline, CDR1 is LGHNA and CDR2 YNFKEQ. The V gene lost 0 bases and the J gene lost 3 bases, with 11 bases spanning the gap. The CDR3 length is 16 residues. The DNA for the CDR3 is TGTGCCAGCAGCCAAGATGCAGGGAAGCCTAATGAAAAACTGTTTTTT. As protein: CASSQDAGKPNEKLFF.

Of note for this clonotype: One base away lies a much larger clone, so this may be a sequencing read error. The chain carries TRBV11-1 and TRBJ2-1, with 7 bases that match TRBD2. Germline V gene lookup returns CDR1 SGHAT and CDR2 FQDESV (reference sequence). The CDR3 spans 16 residues. CDR3 in DNA: TGTGTCAGCAGCTTAGCTCGCGGGAGCTCCTACAATGAGCAGTTCTTC. This codes for CVSSLARGSSYNEQFF.

The chain links TRBV10-1 to TRBJ2-2; 11 bases are a match to TRBD2. Germline CDR1 WNHNN, CDR2 SYGVQD (reference sequence). V trimming: 4 bases; J trimming: 5 bases; junction bases outside the gene matches: 12. CDR3 length equals 18 residues. CDR3 sequence: CASSGANSGGARTGELFF. The CDR3 DNA follows: TGCGCCAGCAGTGGAGCAAATAGCGGGGGGGCGAGAACCGGGGAGCTGTTTTTT.

This rearrangement joins TRBV20-1 to TRBJ2-4; 9 bases fit TRBD2. The CDR3 extends over 19 amino acids. The germline V gene has CDR1 DFQATT and CDR2 SNEGSKA (reference sequence). The trim removed 1 base at V and 13 bases at J, leaving 26 bases unmatched. CDR3 protein: CSARGRELAGPSSSREQYF. The CDR3 DNA is TGCAGTGCTAGAGGTCGGGAGCTAGCGGGGCCCTCTTCATCGCGAGAGCAGTACTTC.

A few counts support this clonotype. The CDR3 DNA follows: TGTGCCAGCTCACCACCCTTGGTGGATACGCAGTATTTT. This gives the protein CASSPPLVDTQYF. The V gene is TRBV18, the J gene TRBJ2-3; D gene unclear. The CDR3 runs 13 residues. Trimming left V 0 bases short and J 6 bases short, with 7 bases between. The germline CDR1 and CDR2 sequences are KGHSH and LQKENI.

This sequence joins TRBV6-2 or TRBV6-3 and TRBJ2-1; unclear D gene. The V end lost 1 base, the J end lost 3 bases, and 10 bases lay between the germline ends. Germline assignment: CDR1 MNHEY and CDR2 SVGEGT. The CDR3 sequence is 15 residues long. The DNA of the CDR3 is TGTGCCAGCAGTTACTACGCGACTGACTACAATGAGCAGTTCTTC. Amino acid sequence: CASSYYATDYNEQFF.

This clonotype has just a few counts. The chain combines TRBV12-3 or TRBV12-4 with TRBJ2-1; TRBD2 aligns across 9 bases. The CDR3 totals 17 residues. V was clipped by 1 base and J by 0 bases; unmatched bases: 4. The CDR3 coding sequence is TGTGCCAGCAGTTTAGGGGGCGGGGGGGCCTCCTACAATGAGCAGTTCTTC. It encodes CASSLGGGGASYNEQFF.

V is TRBV20-1 and J is TRBJ2-4; tentatively, D is TRBD1 (5 bases). Germline CDR1 reads DFQATT; CDR2 reads SNEGSKA (reference sequence). V was clipped by 4 bases and J by 2 bases, with 15 bases between them. The length of the CDR3 is 15 residues. This chain's CDR3 is CSAMYVSGTKNIQYF. The CDR3 DNA follows: TGCAGTGCTATGTATGTATCAGGGACCAAAAACATTCAGTACTTC.

The CDR3 sequence: CASSYSGRAGAGNTIYF. CDR3 coding DNA: TGTGCCAGCAGTTACTCCGGCAGGGCGGGCGCTGGAAACACCATATATTTT. J is TRBJ1-3 and V is TRBV6-2 or TRBV6-3; the D gene is possibly TRBD1 (5 bases). The CDR3 contains 17 residues. Trimming took 0 bases from V and 2 from J, leaving 14 bases between them. From germline, CDR1 is MNHEY and CDR2 SVGEGT.

A few counts support this clonotype. The J gene is TRBJ2-4, the V gene TRBV11-2; TRBD1 agrees at 9 bases. Per the germline V gene, CDR1 is SGHAT and CDR2 is FQNNGV. This CDR3 has 19 amino acids. V lost 4 bases and J lost 2; bases outside the gene matches: 15. CDR3 sequence: CASSSFEWGQGSSKNIQYF. The CDR3 nucleotides are TGTGCCAGCAGCTCCTTCGAATGGGGACAGGGAAGTTCCAAAAACATTCAGTACTTC.

The chain joins TRBV9 to TRBJ1-5; TRBD1 agrees at 12 bases. The ends lost 0 bases at V and 5 bases at J; junction bases unmatched: 3. The germline V gene encodes CDR1 SGDLS and CDR2 YYNGEE. The CDR3 extends over 16 amino acids. In nucleotides, the CDR3 is TGTGCCAGCAGCGTAGGGGGACAGGGGGCAGATCAGCCCCAGCATTTT. The encoded protein is CASSVGGQGADQPQHF.

This clonotype was observed a few times. The chain combines TRBV29-1 with TRBJ1-2; 12 nucleotides match TRBD1. The V gene's germline CDR1 is SQVTM and CDR2 ANQGSEA. The CDR3 has 14 amino acids. V dropped 3 bases and J dropped 5; count of bases not matched to a gene: 4. The CDR3 DNA reads as TGCAGCGTTGAGAGGGACAGGGGGCCATATGGCTACACCTTC. This encodes CSVERDRGPYGYTF.

Note on this clonotype: This may stem from a read error, because a much larger clone lies one nucleotide away. The chain is built from TRBV10-3 and TRBJ2-7; 8 nucleotides agree with TRBD2. The CDR3 is 15 residues long. Germline CDR1 is ENHRY and CDR2 is SYGVKD. After removal of 2 bases from V and 5 bases from J, the junction contained 8 bases not matched to a gene. CDR3 sequence (DNA): TGTGCCATCAGTGAGGCTACGGGAGGGCTAAACGAGCAGTACTTC. It is translated as CAISEATGGLNEQYF.

This rearrangement joins TRBV24-1 to TRBJ2-5; TRBD1 agrees at 8 bases. The J call may not be correct, given that the DNA end is closer to TRBJ2-1. This CDR3 is built from 14 residues. Germline V gives CDR1 KGHDR, CDR2 SFDVKD. CDR3 sequence (DNA): TGTGCCACCAGTCGGACAGGGCCACAAGAGACCCAGTTCTTC. Protein sequence: CATSRTGPQETQFF.

This clonotype has ten or more counts. This chain links TRBV24-1 with TRBJ2-7; D might be TRBD1 or TRBD2, each matching 5 bases. From germline, CDR1 is KGHDR and CDR2 SFDVKD. Between the trimmed V and J ends, which lost 3 bases and 3 bases, there was a span of 17 bases. The CDR3 is 16 residues long. CDR3 sequence reads: CATSDGTPRGLYEQYF. CDR3 nucleotide sequence: TGTGCCACCAGTGATGGGACCCCGAGAGGCCTCTACGAGCAGTACTTC.